This T cell receptor (beta chain) was sequenced for a study of radiotherapy plus CTLA-4 blockade in lung cancer. About the study: Objective responses were seen in 18% of patients, disease control in approximately 30%. Study-level results: With interferon-beta, early dynamics of blood T cell clones were reported to best predict response.

About this clone: Its antigen remains unidentified.

The germline gives CDR1 MDHEN, CDR2 SYDVKM. The V gene lost 5 bases and the J gene lost 3 bases, with 16 bases spanning the gap. This CDR3 is 15 amino acids long. The method was immunoSEQ multiplex PCR; TCRdb's version includes in-frame clones alone and lacks a portion of them. Of 50,000 to 60,000 clones in the sample, approximately 82% were seen once. Ipilimumab CTLA-4 blockade and focal radiation were given to patients with chemo-refractory metastatic non-small-cell lung cancer. This sequence originates from a human donor with non-small cell lung cancer whose response to radiotherapy plus ipilimumab could not be evaluated. J is TRBJ1-2 and V is TRBV28; the D gene is possibly TRBD1 (5 bases). The material was peripheral blood, obtained from a patient treated with radiotherapy plus ipilimumab. For the CDR3, the DNA is TGTGCCAGCAGTGACATTTCAGGGCAGGACTATGGCTACACCTTC. It is translated as CASSDISGQDYGYTF.